The 23 T cell receptor beta chains below come from one sample, sequenced in a study of T cells in Graves' hyperthyroidism and ophthalmopathy. TCR beta CDR3 regions were amplified from RNA transcripts. TCR CDR3 regions were first amplified by RT-PCR with HTBI primers. TCRdb re-derived calls from the multiplex PCR reads in MiXCR, one entry per CDR3 protein. The sample holds approximately 490,000 distinct CDR3 sequences, around a fifth seen once. What was sequenced was blood. These TCRs come from a woman aged 70 to 79 with Graves' ophthalmopathy.

This chain connects TRBV30 to TRBJ1-4, with a possible D match to TRBD1 (6 bases). CDR3 size: 15 residues. The germline gives CDR1 GTSNPN, CDR2 SVGIG (reference sequence). V was shortened by 8 bases and J by 4 bases, with 20 bases between the two germline ends. In nucleotides, the CDR3 is TGTGCCGGTTACTCTCGGGACACCGATAATGAAAAACTGTTTTTT. Protein sequence: CAGYSRDTDNEKLFF.

The chain combines TRBV12-3 or TRBV12-4 with TRBJ1-1; no reliable D call. With 3 bases removed from V and 4 bases from J, the gap between germline ends came to 15 bases. CDR3 length: 15 amino acids. The CDR3 nucleotides are TGTGCCAGCAGTTTGATTGGCGCGGCGGTCACTGAAGCTTTCTTT. This sequence encodes CASSLIGAAVTEAFF.

This clonotype has more than one count but fewer than ten. The V gene is TRBV6-2 or TRBV6-3, the J gene TRBJ2-2; the D gene is possibly TRBD2 (5 bases). The CDR3 is 14 residues long. Germline lookup yields CDR1 MNHEY and CDR2 SVGEGT. The V gene lost 6 bases and the J gene lost 3 bases, with 11 bases spanning the gap. This chain's CDR3 is CASSPNGDTGELFF. The CDR3 DNA follows: TGTGCCAGCAGCCCTAACGGGGACACCGGGGAGCTGTTTTTT.

The V call is TRBV10-2, the J call TRBJ2-3; TRBD2 matches 14 bases. CDR1 and CDR2 (germline): WSHSY, SAAADI. This CDR3 contains 17 residues. V gave up 6 bases and J gave up 3 bases; unmatched junction bases: 8. The CDR3 DNA reads TGCGCCAGCAGACCCGGGACTAGCGGGAGTTGGACAGATACGCAGTATTTT. Protein: CASRPGTSGSWTDTQYF.

The gene calls are TRBV27 and TRBJ1-2; 7 positions agree with TRBD1. The CDR3 is made up of 14 amino acids. The trim removed 4 bases at V and 3 bases at J, leaving 5 bases unmatched. CDR1 and CDR2 (germline): MNHEY, SMNVEV (reference sequence). CDR3 loop: CASSSETGHYGYTF. As DNA, the CDR3 is TGTGCCAGCAGTTCAGAGACAGGGCACTATGGCTACACCTTC.

Regarding this clonotype: With a much larger clone just one base away, this may be a read error. The chain combines TRBV5-1 with TRBJ1-1; tentative D call: TRBD1 (6 bases). Germline lookup yields CDR1 SGHRS and CDR2 YFSETQ. The CDR3 sequence is 14 residues long. This CDR3 reads CASSRGGQNTEALF. In DNA form, the CDR3 reads TGCGCCAGCAGCCGCGGGGGCCAGAACACTGAAGCTCTCTTT.

This clonotype was detected ten times or more. The J gene is TRBJ2-5, the V gene TRBV6-2 or TRBV6-3; D may match TRBD1 or TRBD2 (6 bases each). V lost 7 bases and J lost 4, with 16 bases in between. This CDR3 has 14 residues. The germline gives CDR1 MNHEY, CDR2 SVGEGT. As DNA, the CDR3 is TGTGCCAGCAACGGCGACAGGAGGGGAGAGACCCAGTACTTC. Translated: CASNGDRRGETQYF.

The chain recombines TRBV3-1 with TRBJ2-2, with TRBD1 as a possible D gene (6 bases). Trimming stripped 3 bases from V and 7 bases from J, with 18 bases between. CDR3 size: 16 residues. Germline V gene lookup returns CDR1 LGHDT and CDR2 YNNKEL (reference sequence). The CDR3 loop reads CASSQGYKGVSGELFF. In DNA, the CDR3 is TGTGCCAGCAGCCAGGGGTACAAGGGGGTTAGCGGGGAGCTGTTTTTT.

V usage is TRBV20-1 and J usage is TRBJ1-5; D gene ambiguous. Germline CDR1 DFQATT, CDR2 SNEGSKA (reference sequence). V was cut by 3 bases and J by 7 bases, with 10 bases left in between. The CDR3 runs to 12 residues. The CDR3, as DNA: TGCAGTGCTAGTTTGTGGAGGCAGCCCCAGCATTTT. It translates to CSASLWRQPQHF.

This clonotype appeared a few times. This chain uses TRBV30 with TRBJ1-4; TRBD1 agrees at 7 bases. The CDR3 covers 14 residues. The V gene's germline CDR1 is GTSNPN and CDR2 SVGIG (reference sequence). J lost 8 bases, V lost 4 bases, and 10 bases had no gene match. For the CDR3, the DNA is TGTGCCTGGAAAGAGGGGGCGCCCCGGGAAAAACTGTTTTTT. Protein sequence: CAWKEGAPREKLFF.

This clonotype was recorded a few times. The V gene is TRBV7-2, the J gene TRBJ2-1; D is ambiguous. This CDR3 has 12 residues. Deletions cut 2 bases from V and 5 bases from J, with 4 bases between. The germline CDR1 and CDR2 sequences are SGHTA and FQGNSA. The CDR3, as DNA: TGTGCCAGCAGCTTAAGGCACAATGAGCAGTTCTTC. It translates to CASSLRHNEQFF.

This rearrangement joins TRBV11-2 to TRBJ1-6, with D possibly being TRBD1 (5 bases). V was cut by 5 bases and J by 6 bases, with 14 bases left in between. Germline CDR1 is SGHAT and CDR2 is FQNNGV. The CDR3 runs 15 residues. CDR3 coding DNA: TGTGCCAGCAGCCCCCCGGGAGGGGCTAATTCACCCCTCCACTTT. This translates into CASSPPGGANSPLHF.

The chain links TRBV5-1 to TRBJ2-2, with D hard to call. Germline CDR1 and CDR2: SGHRS and YFSETQ. CDR3 size: 15 residues. V lost 1 base and J 4 bases, leaving 11 bases between the germline ends. Written as DNA, the CDR3 is TGCGCCAGCAGCTTGAGCCAAAACCCCACCGGGGAGCTGTTTTTT. This codes for CASSLSQNPTGELFF.

The CDR3 region has the DNA TGTGCCAGCAGCTTGTTCGTGGGACTAGCAAATGAGCAGTTCTTC. Its protein is CASSLFVGLANEQFF. V gene TRBV5-4 combines with J gene TRBJ2-1; 9 nucleotides match TRBD2. The CDR3 runs 15 residues. V was clipped by 1 base and J by 7 bases; unmatched bases: 6. The germline CDR1 and CDR2 sequences are SGHNT and YYREEE (reference sequence).

Details on this clonotype: A single base separates this from a much larger clone, so it may be a read error. V and J are TRBV28 and TRBJ1-6; D gene ambiguous. Germline values: CDR1 MDHEN, CDR2 SYDVKM. CDR3 length: 16 amino acids. The germline V and J ends were trimmed by 3 bases and 7 bases, with 16 bases remaining between them. The CDR3 DNA sequence: TGTGCCAGCAGTTTTCCGTTCCCGGGCGAAAATTCACCCCTCCACTTT. This gives the protein CASSFPFPGENSPLHF.

The V call is TRBV7-9, the J call TRBJ1-4; D is unclear. Germline V gives CDR1 SEHNR, CDR2 FQNEAQ (reference sequence). The CDR3 length is 17 residues. V shed 5 bases and J shed 3 bases, with 19 bases lying between them. CDR3 in DNA: TGTGCCAGCAGCAGAAGCTCTTTGGGGTCCCCTAATGAAAAACTGTTTTTT. Translating it yields CASSRSSLGSPNEKLFF. Filled out from reference TRBV7-9 and TRBJ1-4, the complete variable domain reads DTGVSQNPRHKITKRGQNVTFRCDPISEHNRLYWYRQTLGQGPEFLTYFQNEAQLEKSRLLSDRFSAERPKGSFSTLEIQRTEQGDSAMYLCASSRSSLGSPNEKLFFGSGTQLSVL.

The chain employs TRBV5-1 and TRBJ2-1, with 7 bases fitting TRBD2. The J segment lost 3 bases and the V segment lost 2 bases, leaving 5 bases of the junction unmatched. Germline V gene sequence: CDR1 SGHRS, CDR2 YFSETQ. The CDR3 totals 15 residues. CDR3 nucleotide sequence: TGCGCCAGCAGCTTAAGCGGGAACGACTACAATGAGCAGTTCTTC. Translating it yields CASSLSGNDYNEQFF.

A few counts support this clonotype. The chain uses TRBV20-1 and TRBJ2-7; weak D call: TRBD2 (5 bases). Germline V lookup: CDR1 DFQATT, CDR2 SNEGSKA (reference sequence). The CDR3 consists of 10 residues. The CDR3 bases are TGCAGCGTCAGGAGGCGGGAGCAGTACTTC. It yields the protein CSVRRREQYF.

The table lists this clonotype with many counts. This sequence joins TRBV11-3 and TRBJ2-1, with TRBD2 matching over 10 bases. J lost 1 base, V lost 3 bases, and 3 bases had no gene match. This CDR3 is 16 amino acids long. Germline V gives CDR1 SGHNT, CDR2 YENEEA. CDR3 in DNA: TGTGCCAGCAGCTTGGGACTAGCGCTTTCCTACAATGAGCAGTTCTTC. It translates to CASSLGLALSYNEQFF.

This chain links TRBV28 with TRBJ1-4, with 8 bases lining up with TRBD1. CDR3 length: 14 amino acids. CDR1 is MDHEN and CDR2 is SYDVKM in the germline V gene. J was trimmed by 2 bases and V by 10 bases; bases with no gene match: 6. CDR3: CATAGGATNEKLFF. The CDR3 bases are TGTGCCACCGCAGGGGGCGCTACTAATGAAAAACTGTTTTTT.

The chain couples TRBV10-3 to TRBJ2-3; D assignment may be TRBD1 or TRBD2 (5 bases each). V lost 7 bases to trimming and J lost 3 bases, with 11 bases between them. This CDR3 has 13 amino acids. Germline values: CDR1 ENHRY, CDR2 SYGVKD. CDR3 nucleotides: TGTGCCATCAAGTCAGGGACGACAGATACGCAGTATTTT. It encodes CAIKSGTTDTQYF.

This clonotype has a count of ten or more. The chain links TRBV2 to TRBJ2-1, with TRBD2 matching over 8 bases. This CDR3 spans 13 amino acids. Unmatched junction bases numbered 5, after V lost 6 bases and J lost 7 bases. Germline CDR1 is SNHLY and CDR2 is FYNNEI. The CDR3 DNA is TGTGCCAGCAGCTTACCGGGAGGGAATGAGCAGTTCTTC. Protein: CASSLPGGNEQFF.

Worth noting for this clonotype: This may stem from a read error, because a much larger clone lies one nucleotide away. CDR3 sequence: CAISEAALAPQHF. The CDR3 DNA reads as TGTGCCATCAGTGAAGCGGCTTTGGCCCCCCAGCACTTC. The chain uses TRBV10-3 and TRBJ2-5; the D gene is possibly TRBD2 (5 bases). Germline CDR1 reads ENHRY; CDR2 reads SYGVKD. CDR3 length equals 13 residues.